The following is a T cell receptor (beta chain) sequence with its context. Its specificity is not known. The whole isolated RNA underwent reverse transcription, so sequencing captured expressed TCRB transcripts. Assay used: immunoSEQ multiplex PCR; TCRdb lists only in-frame clones, some missing. Here the sample spans 250,000 to 300,000 clones, 7% to 9% being singletons. This CDR3 spans 16 amino acids. CDR1 and CDR2 from the germline V gene are MNHEY and SVGAGI. V was shortened by 2 bases and J by 1 base, with 14 bases between the two germline ends. The record originates from a study of beta chain features in type 1 diabetes. Study-wide results and caveats: Resolution of whether HLA type affects TCRB rearrangement was not achieved here.

The sequenced sample was central memory CD4+ T cells from blood. This chain links TRBV6-5 with TRBJ1-1; D ambiguous. The sequence was obtained from a woman under 30 in good health. The CDR3 spells CASSYGVARRNTEAFF. Written as DNA, the CDR3 is TGTGCCAGCAGTTACGGGGTCGCCCGACGGAACACTGAAGCTTTCTTT.